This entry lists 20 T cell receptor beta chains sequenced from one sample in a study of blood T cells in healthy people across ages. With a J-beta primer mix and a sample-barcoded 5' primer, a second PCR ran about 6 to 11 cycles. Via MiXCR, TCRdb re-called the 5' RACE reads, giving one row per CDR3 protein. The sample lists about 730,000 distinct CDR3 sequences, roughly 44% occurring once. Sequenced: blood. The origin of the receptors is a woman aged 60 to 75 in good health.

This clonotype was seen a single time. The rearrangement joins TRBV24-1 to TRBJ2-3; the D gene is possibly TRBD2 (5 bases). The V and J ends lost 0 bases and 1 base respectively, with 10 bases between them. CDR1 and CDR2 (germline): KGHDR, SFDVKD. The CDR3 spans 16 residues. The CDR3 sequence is CATSDLSGSGTDTQYF. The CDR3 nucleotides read TGTGCCACCAGTGATTTGAGTGGTAGCGGCACAGATACGCAGTATTTT.

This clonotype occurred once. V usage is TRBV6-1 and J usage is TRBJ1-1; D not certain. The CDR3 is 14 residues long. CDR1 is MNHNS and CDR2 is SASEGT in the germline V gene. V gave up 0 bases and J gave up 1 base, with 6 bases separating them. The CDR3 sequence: CASSEAPGNTEAFF. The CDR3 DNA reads TGTGCCAGCAGTGAAGCCCCGGGGAACACTGAAGCTTTCTTT.

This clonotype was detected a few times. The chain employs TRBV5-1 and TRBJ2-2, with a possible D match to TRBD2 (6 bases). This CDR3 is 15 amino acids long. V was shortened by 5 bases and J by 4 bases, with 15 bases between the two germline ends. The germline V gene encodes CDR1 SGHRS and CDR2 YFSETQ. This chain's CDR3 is CASSWEDEFTGELFF. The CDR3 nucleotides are TGCGCCAGCAGTTGGGAGGACGAGTTCACCGGGGAGCTGTTTTTT.

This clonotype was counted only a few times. For the CDR3, the DNA is TGTGCCAGCAGCGAGAGTGCGCAAGAGACCCAGTACTTC. Translated, it gives CASSESAQETQYF. The gene calls are TRBV6-1 and TRBJ2-5; no clear D. This CDR3 is built from 13 residues. CDR1 and CDR2 from the germline V gene are MNHNS and SASEGT. With 6 bases removed from V and 2 bases from J, the gap between germline ends came to 10 bases.

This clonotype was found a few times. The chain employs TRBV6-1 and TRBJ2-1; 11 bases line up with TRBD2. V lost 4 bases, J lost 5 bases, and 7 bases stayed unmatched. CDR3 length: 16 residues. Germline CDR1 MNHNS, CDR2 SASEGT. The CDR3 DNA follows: TGTGCCAGCAGTGGACAATTAGCGGGAGGGGACAATGAGCAGTTCTTC. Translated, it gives CASSGQLAGGDNEQFF.

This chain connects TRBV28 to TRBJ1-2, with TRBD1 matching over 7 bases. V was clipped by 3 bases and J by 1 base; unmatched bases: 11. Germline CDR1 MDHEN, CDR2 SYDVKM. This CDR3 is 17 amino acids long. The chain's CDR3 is CASSLERGGGVNYGYTF. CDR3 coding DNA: TGTGCCAGCAGTTTGGAGAGAGGGGGCGGGGTTAACTATGGCTACACCTTC.

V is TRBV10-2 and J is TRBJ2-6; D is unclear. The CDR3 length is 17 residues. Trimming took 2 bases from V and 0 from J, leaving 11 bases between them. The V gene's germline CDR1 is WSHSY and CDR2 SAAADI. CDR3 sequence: CASSEPDINSGANVLTF. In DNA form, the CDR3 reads TGCGCCAGCAGTGAGCCTGACATAAACTCTGGGGCCAACGTCCTGACTTTC.

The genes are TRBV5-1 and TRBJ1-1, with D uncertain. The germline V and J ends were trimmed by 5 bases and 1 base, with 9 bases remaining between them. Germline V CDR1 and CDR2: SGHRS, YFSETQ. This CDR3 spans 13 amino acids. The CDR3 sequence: CASRPIANTEAFF. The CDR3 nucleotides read TGCGCCAGCAGACCAATAGCGAACACTGAAGCTTTCTTT. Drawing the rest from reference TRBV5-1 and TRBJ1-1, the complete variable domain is KAGVTQTPRYLIKTRGQQVTLSCSPISGHRSVSWYQQTPGQGLQFLFEYFSETQRNKGNFPGRFSGRQFSNSRSEMNVSTLELGDSALYLCASRPIANTEAFFGQGTRLTVV.

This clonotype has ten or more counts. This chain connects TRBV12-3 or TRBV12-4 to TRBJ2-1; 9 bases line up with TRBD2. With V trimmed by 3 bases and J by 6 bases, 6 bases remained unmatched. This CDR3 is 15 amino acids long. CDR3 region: CASSFGTSKGNEQFF. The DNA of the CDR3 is TGTGCCAGCAGTTTCGGGACTAGCAAAGGCAATGAGCAGTTCTTC.

CDR3 nucleotides: TGTGCCACCGGACTAGCGGGAGGTAGTGCGTATTTT. Protein: CATGLAGGSAYF. The chain uses TRBV27 and TRBJ2-3, with 14 bases matching TRBD2. The CDR3 is 12 residues long. J was trimmed by 14 bases and V by 10 bases; bases with no gene match: 8. From germline, CDR1 is MNHEY and CDR2 SMNVEV (reference sequence).

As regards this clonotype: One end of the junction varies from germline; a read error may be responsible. The CDR3 sequence: CAGSQSTGAVYNEQFF. The CDR3 DNA sequence: TGCGCCGGCAGCCAATCGACAGGGGCTGTCTACAATGAGCAGTTCTTC. The J gene is TRBJ2-1, the V gene TRBV5-1; 8 positions agree with TRBD1. Germline V gives CDR1 SGHRS, CDR2 YFSETQ. The CDR3 runs to 16 residues.

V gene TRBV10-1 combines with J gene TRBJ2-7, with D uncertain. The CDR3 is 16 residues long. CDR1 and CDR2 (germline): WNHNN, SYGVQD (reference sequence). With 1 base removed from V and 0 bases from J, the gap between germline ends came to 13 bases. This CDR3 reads CASSEYVGPSSYEQYF. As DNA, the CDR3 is TGCGCCAGCAGTGAGTATGTAGGCCCCAGCTCCTACGAGCAGTACTTC.

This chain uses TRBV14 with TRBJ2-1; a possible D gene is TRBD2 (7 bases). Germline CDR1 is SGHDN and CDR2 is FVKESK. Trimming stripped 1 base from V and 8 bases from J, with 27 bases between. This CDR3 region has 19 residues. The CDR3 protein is CASSQGILGGRGSSYEQFF. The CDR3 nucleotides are TGTGCCAGCAGCCAAGGTATTCTGGGGGGGCGCGGAAGTTCGTATGAGCAGTTCTTC.

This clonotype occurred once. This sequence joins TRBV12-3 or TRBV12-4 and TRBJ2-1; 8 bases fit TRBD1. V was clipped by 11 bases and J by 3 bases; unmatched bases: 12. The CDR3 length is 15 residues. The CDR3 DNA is TGTGCCGGCACCCCCGGGACAGGCCTCTACAATGAGCAGTTCTTC. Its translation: CAGTPGTGLYNEQFF.

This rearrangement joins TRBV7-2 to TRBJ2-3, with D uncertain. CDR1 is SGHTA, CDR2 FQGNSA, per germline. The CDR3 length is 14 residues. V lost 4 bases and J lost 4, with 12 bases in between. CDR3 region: CASSSPTGSDTQYF. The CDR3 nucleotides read TGTGCCAGCAGCTCCCCGACCGGGTCAGATACGCAGTATTTT. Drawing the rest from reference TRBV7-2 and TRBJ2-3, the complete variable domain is GAGVSQSPSNKVTEKGKDVELRCDPISGHTALYWYRQSLGQGLEFLIYFQGNSAPDKSGLPSDRFSAERTGGSVSTLTIQRTQQEDSAVYLCASSSPTGSDTQYFGPGTRLTVL.

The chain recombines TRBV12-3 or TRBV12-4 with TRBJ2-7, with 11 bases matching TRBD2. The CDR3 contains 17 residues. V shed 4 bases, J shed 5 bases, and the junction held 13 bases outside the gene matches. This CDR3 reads CASSYTLTSGSVHEQYF. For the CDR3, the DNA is TGTGCCAGCAGTTATACCTTAACTAGCGGGAGTGTCCACGAGCAGTACTTC.

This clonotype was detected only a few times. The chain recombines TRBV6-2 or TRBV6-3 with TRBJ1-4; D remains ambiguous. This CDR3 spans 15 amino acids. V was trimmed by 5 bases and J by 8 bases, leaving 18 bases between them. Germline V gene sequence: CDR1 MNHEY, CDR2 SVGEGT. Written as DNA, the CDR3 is TGTGCCAGCAGTGACCCGGGCGGAGGGAGAGAAAAACTGTTTTTT. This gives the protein CASSDPGGGREKLFF.

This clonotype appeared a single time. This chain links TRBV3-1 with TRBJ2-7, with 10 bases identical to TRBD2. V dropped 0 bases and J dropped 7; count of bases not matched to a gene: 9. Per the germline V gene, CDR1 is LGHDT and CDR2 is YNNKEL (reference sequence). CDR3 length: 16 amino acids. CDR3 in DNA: TGTGCCAGCAGCCAAGATGCGGCTAGCGGGAGCTCTGAGCAGTACTTC. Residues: CASSQDAASGSSEQYF.

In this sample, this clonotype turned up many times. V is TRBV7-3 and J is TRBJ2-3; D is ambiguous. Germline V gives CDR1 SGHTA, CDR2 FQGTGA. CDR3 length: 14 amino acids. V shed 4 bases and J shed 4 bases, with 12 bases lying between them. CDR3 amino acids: CASSSNGRPDTQYF. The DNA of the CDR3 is TGTGCCAGCAGCTCCAACGGACGTCCAGATACGCAGTATTTT.

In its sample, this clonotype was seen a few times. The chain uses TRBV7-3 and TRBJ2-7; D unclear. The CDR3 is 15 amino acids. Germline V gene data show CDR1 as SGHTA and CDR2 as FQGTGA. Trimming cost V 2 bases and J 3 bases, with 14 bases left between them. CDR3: CASSLSGSLIYEQYF. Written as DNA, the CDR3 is TGTGCCAGCAGCTTATCGGGCAGCCTAATCTACGAGCAGTACTTC. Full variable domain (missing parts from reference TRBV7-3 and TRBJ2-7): GAGVSQTPSNKVTEKGKYVELRCDPISGHTALYWYRQSLGQGPEFLIYFQGTGAADDSGLPNDRFFAVRPEGSVSTLKIQRTERGDSAVYLCASSLSGSLIYEQYFGPGTRLTVT.